This T cell receptor (beta chain) is from a study of cytomegalovirus exposure and HLA in healthy donors. Study context: An early data release held some 89 million unique TCRs from HLA-typed donors.

V gave up 3 bases and J gave up 0 bases; unmatched junction bases: 8. CDR3 size: 17 residues. The germline V gene encodes CDR1 KGHSH and CDR2 LQKENI. 13 Jbeta primers and 60 Vbeta primers were used for the PCR. The method was immunoSEQ multiplex PCR; TCRdb's version includes in-frame clones alone and lacks a portion of them. The sample consists of 150,000 to 200,000 clones, 82% of them appearing once. The sample was PBMCs. The receptor's source is a boy aged 2 to 10 in good health and CMV-seronegative. The chain carries TRBV18 and TRBJ1-3; 7 bases map to TRBD1. DNA for the CDR3: TGTGCCAGCTCACCCAGAGGACAGGCTAGCTCTGGAAACACCATATATTTT. Translated: CASSPRGQASSGNTIYF.